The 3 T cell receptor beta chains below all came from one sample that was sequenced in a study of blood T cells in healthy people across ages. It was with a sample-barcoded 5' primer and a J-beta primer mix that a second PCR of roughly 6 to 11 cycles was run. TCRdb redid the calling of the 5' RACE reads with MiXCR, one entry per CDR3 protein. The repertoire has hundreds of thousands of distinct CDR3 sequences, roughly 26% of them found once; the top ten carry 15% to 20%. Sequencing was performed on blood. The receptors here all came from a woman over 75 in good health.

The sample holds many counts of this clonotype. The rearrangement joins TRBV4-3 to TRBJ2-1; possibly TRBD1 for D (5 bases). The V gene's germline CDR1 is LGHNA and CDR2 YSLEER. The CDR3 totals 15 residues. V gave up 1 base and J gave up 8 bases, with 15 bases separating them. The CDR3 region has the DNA TGCGCCAGCAGCCAAGGGCCAAGACAGTCCCATGAGCAGTTCTTC. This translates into CASSQGPRQSHEQFF.

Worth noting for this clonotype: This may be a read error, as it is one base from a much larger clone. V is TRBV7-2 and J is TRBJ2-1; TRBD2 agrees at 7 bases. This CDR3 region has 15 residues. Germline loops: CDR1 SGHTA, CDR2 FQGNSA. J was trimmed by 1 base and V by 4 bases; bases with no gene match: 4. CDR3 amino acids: CASSSAGKSYNEQFF. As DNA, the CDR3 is TGTGCCAGCAGCTCAGCGGGGAAGTCCTACAATGAGCAGTTCTTC.

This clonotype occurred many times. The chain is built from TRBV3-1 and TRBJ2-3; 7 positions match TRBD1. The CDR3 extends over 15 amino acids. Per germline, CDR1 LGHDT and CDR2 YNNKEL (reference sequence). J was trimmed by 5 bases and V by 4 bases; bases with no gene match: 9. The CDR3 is CASSPKGTGVDTQYF. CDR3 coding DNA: TGTGCCAGCAGCCCCAAAGGAACAGGGGTAGATACGCAGTATTTT.